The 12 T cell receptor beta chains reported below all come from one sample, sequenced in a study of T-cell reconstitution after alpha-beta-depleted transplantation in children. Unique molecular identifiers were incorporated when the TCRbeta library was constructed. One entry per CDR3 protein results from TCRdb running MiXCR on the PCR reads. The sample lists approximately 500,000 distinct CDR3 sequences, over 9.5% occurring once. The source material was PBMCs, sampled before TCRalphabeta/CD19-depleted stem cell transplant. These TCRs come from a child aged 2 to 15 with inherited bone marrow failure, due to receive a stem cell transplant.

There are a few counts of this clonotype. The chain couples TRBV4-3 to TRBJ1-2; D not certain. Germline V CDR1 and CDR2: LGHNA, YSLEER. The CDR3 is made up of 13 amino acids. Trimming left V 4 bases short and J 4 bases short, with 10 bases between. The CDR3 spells CASSRALAYGYTF. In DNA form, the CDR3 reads TGCGCCAGCAGCCGAGCACTGGCCTATGGCTACACCTTC.

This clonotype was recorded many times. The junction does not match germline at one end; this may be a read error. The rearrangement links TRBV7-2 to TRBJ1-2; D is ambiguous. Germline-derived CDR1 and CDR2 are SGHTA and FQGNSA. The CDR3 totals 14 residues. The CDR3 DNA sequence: TGTGCCAGCAGTTTAGGCCCGGGAAACTATGGCTACACCTTC. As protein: CASSLGPGNYGYTF.

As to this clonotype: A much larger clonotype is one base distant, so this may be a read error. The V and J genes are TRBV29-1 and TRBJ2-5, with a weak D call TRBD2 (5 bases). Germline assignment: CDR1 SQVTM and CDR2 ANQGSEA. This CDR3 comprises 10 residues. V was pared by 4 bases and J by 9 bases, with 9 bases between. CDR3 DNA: TGCAGCGTTGTATCGGAGGCCCAGTACTTC. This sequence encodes CSVVSEAQYF.

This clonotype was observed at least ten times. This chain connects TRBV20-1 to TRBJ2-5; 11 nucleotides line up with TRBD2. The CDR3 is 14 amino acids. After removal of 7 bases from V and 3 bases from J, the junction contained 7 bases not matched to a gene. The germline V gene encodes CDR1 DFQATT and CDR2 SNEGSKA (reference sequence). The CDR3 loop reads CSVSPLAGEETQYF. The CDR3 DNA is TGCAGTGTCTCACCACTAGCGGGAGAAGAGACCCAGTACTTC.

The CDR3 DNA is TGTGCCAGCAGTTACACACTGACGTCCTACGAGCAGTACTTC. It yields the protein CASSYTLTSYEQYF. V and J are TRBV6-2 or TRBV6-3 and TRBJ2-7; D not certain. This CDR3 spans 14 amino acids. V gave up 2 bases and J gave up 1 base, with 9 bases separating them. Germline V CDR1 and CDR2: MNHEY, SVGEGT.

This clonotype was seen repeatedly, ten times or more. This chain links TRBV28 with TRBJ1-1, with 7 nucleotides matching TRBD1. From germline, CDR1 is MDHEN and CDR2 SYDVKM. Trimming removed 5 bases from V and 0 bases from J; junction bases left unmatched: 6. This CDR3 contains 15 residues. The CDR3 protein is CASSPLGQMNTEAFF. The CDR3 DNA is TGTGCCAGCAGTCCGCTGGGACAGATGAACACTGAAGCTTTCTTT.

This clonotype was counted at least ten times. The CDR3 reads CATSRVQETQYF. DNA of the CDR3: TGTGCCACCAGCAGAGTTCAAGAGACCCAGTACTTC. The chain links TRBV15 to TRBJ2-5; no clear D gene. The CDR3 extends over 12 amino acids. The V gene lost 1 base and the J gene lost 2 bases, with 2 bases spanning the gap. Germline V lookup: CDR1 LNHNV, CDR2 YYDKDF (reference sequence).

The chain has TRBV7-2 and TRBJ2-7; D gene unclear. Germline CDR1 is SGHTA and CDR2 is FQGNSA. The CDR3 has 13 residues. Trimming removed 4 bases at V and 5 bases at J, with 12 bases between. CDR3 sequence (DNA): TGTGCCAGCAGCTCTTTACTCCGTAACGAGCAGTACTTC. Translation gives CASSSLLRNEQYF.

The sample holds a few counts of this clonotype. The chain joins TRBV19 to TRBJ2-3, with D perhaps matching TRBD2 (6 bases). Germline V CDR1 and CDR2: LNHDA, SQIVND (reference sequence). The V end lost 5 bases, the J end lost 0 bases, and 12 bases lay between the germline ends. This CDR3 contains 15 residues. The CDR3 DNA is TGTGCCAGTAGTCGGGACTGGCCTAGCACAGATACGCAGTATTTT. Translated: CASSRDWPSTDTQYF.

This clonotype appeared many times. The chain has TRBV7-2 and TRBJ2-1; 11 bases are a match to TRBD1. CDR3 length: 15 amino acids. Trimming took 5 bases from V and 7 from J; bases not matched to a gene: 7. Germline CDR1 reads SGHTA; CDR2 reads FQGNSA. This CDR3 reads CASSTRTGGKNEQFF. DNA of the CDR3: TGTGCCAGCAGCACCCGGACAGGGGGCAAGAATGAGCAGTTCTTC.

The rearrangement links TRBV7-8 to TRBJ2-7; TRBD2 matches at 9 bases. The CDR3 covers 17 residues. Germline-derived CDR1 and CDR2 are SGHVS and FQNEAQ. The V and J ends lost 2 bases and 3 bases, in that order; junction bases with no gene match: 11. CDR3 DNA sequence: TGTGCCAGCAGCTTATCGTATAGGGCTAGCGGGGACTACGAGCAGTACTTC. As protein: CASSLSYRASGDYEQYF.

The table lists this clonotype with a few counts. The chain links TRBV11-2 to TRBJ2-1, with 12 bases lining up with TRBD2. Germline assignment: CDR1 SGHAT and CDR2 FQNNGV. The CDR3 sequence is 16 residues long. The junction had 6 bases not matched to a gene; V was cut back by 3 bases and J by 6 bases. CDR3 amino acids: CASSFLAGGPSNEQFF. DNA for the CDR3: TGTGCCAGCAGCTTCCTAGCGGGAGGGCCCTCCAATGAGCAGTTCTTC.